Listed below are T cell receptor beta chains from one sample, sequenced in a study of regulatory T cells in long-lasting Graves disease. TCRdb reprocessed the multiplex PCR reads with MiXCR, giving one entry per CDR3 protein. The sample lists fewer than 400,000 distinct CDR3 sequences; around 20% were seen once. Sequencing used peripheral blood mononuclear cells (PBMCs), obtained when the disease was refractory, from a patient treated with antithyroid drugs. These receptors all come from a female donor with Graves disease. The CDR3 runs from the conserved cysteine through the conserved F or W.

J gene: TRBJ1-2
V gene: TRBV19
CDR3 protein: CASSIVGAYTF

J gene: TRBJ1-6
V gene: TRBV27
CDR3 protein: CASSFGTGGDSPLHF

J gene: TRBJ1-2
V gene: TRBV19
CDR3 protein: CASSIKINYGYTF

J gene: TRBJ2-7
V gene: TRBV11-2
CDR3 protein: CASSLDNGRLEQYF

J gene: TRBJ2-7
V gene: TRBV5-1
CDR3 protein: CASSLGGNILAEQYF

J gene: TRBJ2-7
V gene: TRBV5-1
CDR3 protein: CASSLYRGPYEQYF

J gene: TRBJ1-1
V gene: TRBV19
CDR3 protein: CASVTSRGWAGNTEAFF

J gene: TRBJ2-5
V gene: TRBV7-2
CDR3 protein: CASSRTRGAETQYF

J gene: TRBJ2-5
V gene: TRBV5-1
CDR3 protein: CASSLAVEPGETQYF

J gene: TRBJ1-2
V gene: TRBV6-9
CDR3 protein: CASSYDRGDGYTF

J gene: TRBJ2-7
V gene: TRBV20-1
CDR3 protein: CSANSGIGQYF

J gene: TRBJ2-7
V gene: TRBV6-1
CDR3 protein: CASSDGNYYEQYF

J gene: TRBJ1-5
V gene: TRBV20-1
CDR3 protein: CSATARVPVFNQPQHF

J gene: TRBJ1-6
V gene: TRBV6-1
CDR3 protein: CASSTAAKGGSPLHF

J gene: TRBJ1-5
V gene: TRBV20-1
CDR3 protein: CSARRGGSQPQHF

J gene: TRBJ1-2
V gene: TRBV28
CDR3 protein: CASSGTPLSYGYTF

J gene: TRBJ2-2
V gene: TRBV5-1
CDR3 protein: CASSLPGRVLYAGELFF

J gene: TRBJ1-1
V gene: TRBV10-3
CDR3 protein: CAIKKGQTNTEAFF

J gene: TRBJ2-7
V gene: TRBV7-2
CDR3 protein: CASSLVPDGSYEQYF

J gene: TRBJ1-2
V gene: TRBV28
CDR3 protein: CASSFSGSVSYGYTF

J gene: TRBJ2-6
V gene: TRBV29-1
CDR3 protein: CSVVDRGSGANVLTF

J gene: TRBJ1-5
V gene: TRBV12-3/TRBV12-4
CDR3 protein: CASSLADWGPQHF

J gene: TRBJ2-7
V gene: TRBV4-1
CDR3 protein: CASSQWTSRSSYEQYF

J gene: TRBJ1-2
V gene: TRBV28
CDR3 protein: CASSPGQITGYTF

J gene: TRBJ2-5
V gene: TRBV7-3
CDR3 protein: CASSLGHKETQYF

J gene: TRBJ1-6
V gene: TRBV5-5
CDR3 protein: CASSSLPGRGDSPLHF

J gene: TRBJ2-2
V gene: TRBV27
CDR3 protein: CASSSAGGDTGELFF

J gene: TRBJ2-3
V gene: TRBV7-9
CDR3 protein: CASSLTQDTQYF

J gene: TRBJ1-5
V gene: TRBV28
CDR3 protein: CASSLVDQPQHF

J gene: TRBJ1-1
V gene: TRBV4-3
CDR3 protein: CASSQVLTVAVGNTEAFF

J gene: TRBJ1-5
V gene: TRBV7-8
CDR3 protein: CASSLEAVIRGNQPQHF